One T cell receptor beta chain is described in this entry. Its antigen is unknown. Other DNA sequences in this sample translate to the same CDR3. TCRdb's copy holds only in-frame clones and misses some; the assay was immunoSEQ multiplex PCR. The top ten clones hold 1.7% of a sample with millions of clones, roughly 91% of them seen once. The data stem from a study of shared clonotypes between healthy human individuals. As for the study in general: Each donor's CD4 naive and CD4 memory cells filled three plates apiece, CD8 naive two, and CD8 memory one.

Study-level results: Relative to memory subsets, naive subsets generally showed larger estimated richness. Lower generation probabilities were found for non-shared clonotypes than for those shared by all four donors.

Cells designated naive CD8 were CD45RO-negative and were positively selected for CCR7, with terminally differentiated effector memory CD45RA+ cells excluded. The sequenced sample consisted of naive CD8+ T cells from PBMCs. The receptor was isolated from a man younger than 35 in good health. Some clones in this sample may be carry-over from other donors' samples.

The CDR3 loop reads CSVEMTGSSYEQYF. For the CDR3, the DNA is TGCAGCGTTGAAATGACAGGGAGCTCCTACGAGCAGTACTTC. The chain carries TRBV29-1 and TRBJ2-7, with TRBD1 identical over 7 bases. The CDR3 is 14 amino acids. CDR1 and CDR2 from the germline V gene are SQVTM and ANQGSEA. V lost 2 bases and J lost 0; bases outside the gene matches: 4.